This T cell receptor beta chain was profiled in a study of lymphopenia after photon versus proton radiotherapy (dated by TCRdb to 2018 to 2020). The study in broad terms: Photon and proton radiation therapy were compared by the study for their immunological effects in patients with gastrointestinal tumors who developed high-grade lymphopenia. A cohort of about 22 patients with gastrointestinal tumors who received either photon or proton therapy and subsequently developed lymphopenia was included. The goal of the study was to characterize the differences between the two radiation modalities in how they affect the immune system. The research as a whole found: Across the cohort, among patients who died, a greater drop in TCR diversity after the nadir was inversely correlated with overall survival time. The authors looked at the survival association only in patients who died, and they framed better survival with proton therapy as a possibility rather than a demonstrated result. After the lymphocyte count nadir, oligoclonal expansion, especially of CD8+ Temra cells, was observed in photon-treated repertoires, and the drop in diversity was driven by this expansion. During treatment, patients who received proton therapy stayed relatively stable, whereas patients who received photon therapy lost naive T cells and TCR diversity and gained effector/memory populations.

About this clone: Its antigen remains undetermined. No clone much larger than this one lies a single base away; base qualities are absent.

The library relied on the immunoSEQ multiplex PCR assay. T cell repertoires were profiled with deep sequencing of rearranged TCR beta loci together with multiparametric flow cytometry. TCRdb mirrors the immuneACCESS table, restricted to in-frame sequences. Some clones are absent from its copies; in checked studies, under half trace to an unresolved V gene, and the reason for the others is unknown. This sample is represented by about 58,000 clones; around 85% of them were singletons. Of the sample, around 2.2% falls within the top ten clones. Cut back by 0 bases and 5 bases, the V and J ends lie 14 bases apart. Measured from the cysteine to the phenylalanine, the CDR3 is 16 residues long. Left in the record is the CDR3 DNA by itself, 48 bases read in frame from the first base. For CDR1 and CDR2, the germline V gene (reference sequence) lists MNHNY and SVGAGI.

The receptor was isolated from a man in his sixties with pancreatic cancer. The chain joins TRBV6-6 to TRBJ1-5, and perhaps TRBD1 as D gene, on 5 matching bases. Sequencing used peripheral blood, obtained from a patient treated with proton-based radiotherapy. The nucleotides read TGTGCCAGCAGTTACTCGGGGGGAGCAGTGGATCAGCCCCAGCATTTT. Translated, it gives CASSYSGGAVDQPQHF.